A single sample is the source of the 20 T cell receptor beta chains below, sequenced in a study of regulatory dendritic cells for organ transplantation. Their target antigens are unknown. Repertoires were generated with immunoSEQ multiplex PCR, while TCRdb's copy carries only in-frame clones and drops some. The sample has about 21,000 clones; approximately 83% are singletons. CFSE-labeled sorted T cells met regulatory or mature dendritic cells for more than four days. The specimen sequenced was naive CD4+ T cells from blood cultured with dendritic cells. Subset in this sample: CD45RA+ naive T cells. The receptors stem from a human donor in good health.

J is TRBJ2-3 and V is TRBV11-2; 8 positions agree with TRBD2. The germline V gene encodes CDR1 SGHAT and CDR2 FQNNGV. This CDR3 spans 18 amino acids. The J segment lost 4 bases and the V segment lost 5 bases, leaving 17 bases of the junction unmatched. This CDR3 reads CASSEAYGGGRRSDTQYF. The DNA of the CDR3 is TGTGCCAGCAGCGAAGCCTATGGGGGCGGGAGGCGATCAGATACGCAGTATTTT. The full variable domain, completed using reference TRBV11-2 and TRBJ2-3, is EAGVAQSPRYKIIEKRQSVAFWCNPISGHATLYWYQQILGQGPKLLIQFQNNGVVDDSQLPKDRFSAERLKGVDSTLKIQPAKLEDSAVYLCASSEAYGGGRRSDTQYFGPGTRLTVL.

On this clone itself: The junction departs from the called germline gene at one end, perhaps through a read error. This sample includes further DNA sequences coding for the same CDR3. The gene calls are TRBV5-1 and TRBJ1-1; tentative D call: TRBD1 (6 bases). The CDR3 is 15 amino acids. Germline CDR1 and CDR2: SGHRS and YFSETQ. CDR3 DNA sequence: TGCGCCAGCAGCCCATTAATACCGCAGGGGACTGAAGCCTTCTTT. It specifies CASSPLIPQGTEAFF.

This CDR3 reads CASSEYGSGANVLTF. The CDR3 bases are TGCGCCAGCAGTGAGTACGGGTCCGGGGCCAACGTCCTGACTTTC. The chain is built from TRBV10-2 and TRBJ2-6; D not resolved. The V and J ends lost 1 base and 4 bases respectively, with 8 bases between them. This CDR3 has 15 residues. Per the germline V gene, CDR1 is WSHSY and CDR2 is SAAADI.

The count of this clone is one. V and J are TRBV10-3 and TRBJ2-2, with TRBD1 identical over 8 bases. CDR3 length equals 16 residues. Looked up from germline, CDR1 is ENHRY and CDR2 is SYGVKD. V dropped 5 bases and J dropped 2; count of bases not matched to a gene: 7. CDR3: CAISTTGAYNTGELFF. DNA for the CDR3: TGTGCCATCAGTACGACAGGGGCCTATAACACCGGGGAGCTGTTTTTT.

This clone appeared a few times. The chain combines TRBV4-3 with TRBJ2-3, with TRBD2 matching 9 bases. Germline trimming cut 0 bases from V and 6 bases from J; bases unmatched to any gene: 7. The CDR3 spans 16 residues. Germline V gene lookup returns CDR1 LGHNA and CDR2 YSLEER. This chain's CDR3 is CASSQDWTSEGDTQYF. CDR3 DNA: TGCGCCAGCAGCCAAGATTGGACTAGCGAAGGGGATACGCAGTATTTT.

The chain links TRBV27 to TRBJ2-3, with 7 bases identical to TRBD2. After removal of 6 bases from V and 1 base from J, the junction contained 7 bases not matched to a gene. This CDR3 has 15 amino acids. Germline V gene sequence: CDR1 MNHEY, CDR2 SMNVEV (reference sequence). In nucleotides, the CDR3 is TGTGCCAGCAGGTTTAGACGGGGGGGCACAGATACGCAGTATTTT. Protein sequence: CASRFRRGGTDTQYF.

The chain uses TRBV27 and TRBJ2-1; the match to TRBD2 covers 12 bases. V dropped 6 bases and J dropped 8; count of bases not matched to a gene: 5. Per the germline V gene, CDR1 is MNHEY and CDR2 is SMNVEV (reference sequence). CDR3 length: 14 amino acids. The CDR3 DNA reads TGTGCCAGCAGATCTAGCGGGAGGGGCGATGAGCAGTTCTTC. Protein: CASRSSGRGDEQFF.

DNA of the CDR3: TGCAGCGTCAGCGACAGGAGTAGTGATACGCAGTATTTT. This encodes CSVSDRSSDTQYF. This rearrangement joins TRBV29-1 to TRBJ2-3, with D possibly matching TRBD1 (6 bases). The length of the CDR3 is 13 residues. V lost 6 bases and J 6 bases, leaving 16 bases between the germline ends. Germline V gene lookup returns CDR1 SQVTM and CDR2 ANQGSEA.

The rearrangement uses TRBV7-3 and TRBJ2-1; D unclear. Germline V gene lookup returns CDR1 SGHTA and CDR2 FQGTGA. The CDR3 is made up of 13 amino acids. The ends were cut back, 4 bases at V and 2 bases at J, with 6 bases in the middle. In DNA, the CDR3 is TGTGCCAGCAGCTCACGGACCTACAATGAGCAGTTCTTC. This gives the protein CASSSRTYNEQFF.

This clone was found a few times. The rearrangement links TRBV19 to TRBJ1-5; D perhaps matches TRBD1 (5 bases). Germline CDR1 is LNHDA and CDR2 is SQIVND (reference sequence). The CDR3 sequence is 15 residues long. Trimming took 4 bases from V and 4 from J, leaving 14 bases between them. CDR3 bases: TGTGCCAGTAGTAGTTGGCAGGAGGGGAATCAGCCCCAGCATTTT. It specifies CASSSWQEGNQPQHF.

This clone was detected only once. The chain links TRBV7-8 to TRBJ2-7, with D perhaps TRBD2 (6 bases). CDR3 length equals 15 residues. CDR1 is SGHVS, CDR2 FQNEAQ, per germline. V was cut by 1 base and J by 0 bases, with 10 bases left in between. CDR3 loop: CASSLVGGNSYEQYF. The CDR3 nucleotides are TGTGCCAGCAGCTTAGTTGGAGGGAACTCCTACGAGCAGTACTTC.

V usage is TRBV10-2 and J usage is TRBJ2-7; maybe TRBD1 (6 bases). This CDR3 region has 13 residues. Germline CDR1 and CDR2: WSHSY and SAAADI. V gave up 10 bases and J gave up 3 bases, with 16 bases separating them. This CDR3 reads CATRRQDGYEQYF. The CDR3 DNA reads TGCGCCACCCGACGACAGGACGGCTACGAGCAGTACTTC.

This chain connects TRBV6-6 to TRBJ2-7; 11 bases agree with TRBD2. V was clipped by 6 bases and J by 2 bases; unmatched bases: 3. From germline, CDR1 is MNHNY and CDR2 SVGAGI (reference sequence). CDR3 length: 14 amino acids. The CDR3 region has the DNA TGTGCCAGCAGCATACTAGCGGGGGCCTACGAGCAGTACTTC. Amino acids: CASSILAGAYEQYF.

This sequence joins TRBV30 and TRBJ2-2; 9 bases match TRBD1. CDR1 GTSNPN and CDR2 SVGIG come from the germline V gene (reference sequence). This CDR3 spans 14 amino acids. The ends lost 8 bases at V and 0 bases at J; junction bases unmatched: 4. CDR3 residues: CARDREANTGELFF. The CDR3 DNA reads as TGTGCCCGGGACAGGGAGGCGAACACCGGGGAGCTGTTTTTT. Variable domain in full (rest from reference TRBV30 and TRBJ2-2): SQTIHQWPATLVQPVGSPLSLECTVEGTSNPNLYWYRQAAGRGLQLLFYSVGIGQISSEVPQNLSASRPQDRQFILSSKKLLLSDSGFYLCARDREANTGELFFGEGSRLTVL.

A few counts support this clone. The V call is TRBV7-9, the J call TRBJ1-1; the D gene is possibly TRBD1 (6 bases). CDR1 and CDR2 (germline): SEHNR, FQNEAQ (reference sequence). This CDR3 is built from 14 residues. V dropped 5 bases and J dropped 5 bases, with 15 bases sitting between them. CDR3 nucleotides: TGTGCCAGCAGCCGGGACACCGGTAGGACTGAAGCTTTCTTT. Translated, it gives CASSRDTGRTEAFF.

The V gene is TRBV20-1, the J gene TRBJ2-7; D is unresolved. The V end lost 3 bases, the J end lost 6 bases, and 6 bases lay between the germline ends. Germline loops: CDR1 DFQATT, CDR2 SNEGSKA (reference sequence). The CDR3 loop spans 10 amino acids. CDR3 DNA sequence: TGCAGTGCTAGGTCCGTCGAGCAGTACTTC. This translates into CSARSVEQYF.

The chain's CDR3 is CASSSDLYEQYF. Here the CDR3 DNA reads TGTGCCAGCAGTTCGGACCTCTACGAGCAGTACTTC. This chain links TRBV6-1 with TRBJ2-7; no firm D call. The germline gives CDR1 MNHNS, CDR2 SASEGT. V lost 5 bases and J lost 3, with 8 bases in between. The CDR3 has 12 residues.

The V call is TRBV19, the J call TRBJ2-5; 9 nucleotides line up with TRBD1. Per germline, CDR1 LNHDA and CDR2 SQIVND (reference sequence). The junction had 7 bases not matched to a gene; V was cut back by 6 bases and J by 2 bases. The CDR3 has 15 amino acids. CDR3 in DNA: TGTGCCAGTAGCGACAGGGGGACAGGTCAAGAGACCCAGTACTTC. This translates into CASSDRGTGQETQYF.

The chain carries TRBV19 and TRBJ1-4; D remains ambiguous. Germline V gene sequence: CDR1 LNHDA, CDR2 SQIVND (reference sequence). This CDR3 spans 14 amino acids. Trimming shortened V by 5 bases and J by 4 bases, and 11 bases separated the two germline ends. CDR3 region: CASSSLPVNEKLFF. The CDR3 nucleotides are TGTGCCAGTAGTTCTCTGCCTGTTAATGAAAAACTGTTTTTT.

The CDR3 loop is CASALSGGNNEQFF. CDR3 bases: TGTGCTAGTGCCTTGTCGGGCGGGAACAATGAGCAGTTCTTC. This chain connects TRBV12-5 to TRBJ2-1, with a possible D match to TRBD2 (6 bases). The CDR3 runs 14 residues. The V end was cut by 7 bases, the J end by 5 bases, with 15 bases between. The germline CDR1 and CDR2 sequences are LGHNT and FRNRAP. The full variable domain, its missing parts supplied by reference TRBV12-5 and TRBJ2-1, is DARVTQTPRHKVTEMGQEVTMRCQPILGHNTVFWYRQTMMQGLELLAYFRNRAPLDDSGMPKDRFSAEMPDATLATLKIQPSEPRDSAVYFCASALSGGNNEQFFGPGTRLTVL.